The 20 T cell receptor beta chains listed next were all sequenced from one sample in a study of cytomegalovirus exposure and HLA in healthy donors (dated 2017 in TCRdb). Receptor libraries were prepared by the immunoSEQ multiplex PCR assay. For the multiplex PCR, a mixture combining 60 forward primers for TCR Vbeta segments and 13 reverse primers for TCR Jbeta segments was used. In its TCRdb copy, this immuneACCESS table keeps in-frame sequences only and misses some clones. Where compared with another copy, unresolved V genes explain less than half of these, and the others have no known cause. The sample has 130,000 or so clones on record, 82% of them singletons. The top ten hold 1.5% of the sample. Specimen: PBMCs. The receptors were gathered from a woman aged 18-29 years in good health and CMV-seronegative.

V is TRBV7-9 and J is TRBJ2-5; TRBD1 matches at 8 bases. The junction had 5 bases not matched to a gene; V was cut back by 1 base and J by 4 bases. CDR3 length: 15 residues. The germline V gene encodes CDR1 SEHNR and CDR2 FQNEAQ (reference sequence). DNA for the CDR3: TGTGCCAGCAGCTTAGGGCCAGGGGGCCCAGAGACCCAGTACTTC. It specifies CASSLGPGGPETQYF.

The rearrangement joins TRBV19 to TRBJ1-5, with TRBD1 as a possible D gene (5 bases). There are 15 residues in the CDR3. V dropped 7 bases and J dropped 1 base, with 14 bases sitting between them. Germline V gives CDR1 LNHDA, CDR2 SQIVND (reference sequence). In nucleotides, the CDR3 is TGTGCCAGTAACGAGGGCCGGGGGAGCAATCAGCCCCAGCATTTT. Translated: CASNEGRGSNQPQHF. The full variable domain, rest sourced from reference TRBV19 and TRBJ1-5, is DGGITQSPKYLFRKEGQNVTLSCEQNLNHDAMYWYRQDPGQGLRLIYYSQIVNDFQKGDIAEGYSVSREKKESFPLTVTSAQKNPTAFYLCASNEGRGSNQPQHFGDGTRLSIL.

The CDR3 protein is CASSLSGSRSYNEQFF. The CDR3 DNA reads as TGTGCCAGCAGCTTATCCGGGAGTAGATCCTACAATGAGCAGTTCTTC. This chain uses TRBV7-9 with TRBJ2-1; a possible D gene is TRBD2 (6 bases). V was shortened by 2 bases and J by 1 base, with 12 bases between the two germline ends. The CDR3 covers 16 residues. CDR1 and CDR2 (germline): SEHNR, FQNEAQ (reference sequence).

This clone was picked up a small number of times. The chain uses TRBV7-7 and TRBJ2-2; weak D call: TRBD2 (5 bases). Trimming removed 6 bases from V and 4 bases from J, with 9 bases in between. Per germline, CDR1 SSHAT and CDR2 FNYEAQ (reference sequence). This CDR3 contains 13 residues. Here the CDR3 reads CASRAGGTGELFF. DNA for the CDR3: TGTGCCAGCAGAGCAGGAGGCACCGGGGAGCTGTTTTTT.

The chain uses TRBV4-1 and TRBJ1-4; D gene ambiguous. This CDR3 contains 16 residues. Germline CDR1 is MGHRA and CDR2 is YSYEKL. V was trimmed by 0 bases and J by 4 bases, leaving 12 bases between them. The chain's CDR3 is CASSQDLWRDNEKLFF. The CDR3 DNA sequence: TGCGCCAGCAGCCAAGATTTGTGGCGGGATAATGAAAAACTGTTTTTT.

This clone appeared a single time. This chain links TRBV29-1 with TRBJ2-7; TRBD1 matches at 7 bases. The CDR3 contains 12 residues. Germline V gene sequence: CDR1 SQVTM, CDR2 ANQGSEA. Losses at the gene ends were 7 bases for V and 6 bases for J; bases not matched to a gene: 9. CDR3 nucleotides: TGCAGCGGCCGGGACAGAGGGCGCGAGCAGTACTTC. Amino acids: CSGRDRGREQYF.

The J gene is TRBJ1-5, the V gene TRBV19, with 9 bases aligning to TRBD1. The CDR3 has 16 residues. V lost 3 bases and J lost 4; bases outside the gene matches: 7. The germline gives CDR1 LNHDA, CDR2 SQIVND (reference sequence). The CDR3 sequence is CASSIPQGAGNQPQHF. As DNA, the CDR3 is TGTGCCAGTAGTATCCCACAGGGGGCAGGTAATCAGCCCCAGCATTTT.

The table lists this clone with a few counts. The chain has TRBV2 and TRBJ1-1; TRBD1 might be the D (6 bases). Trimming stripped 10 bases from V and 0 bases from J, with 15 bases between. The CDR3 contains 14 residues. In germline, CDR1 is SNHLY, CDR2 FYNNEI. CDR3 DNA: TGTGCCACCCCGAGGACAGTTATGAACACTGAAGCTTTCTTT. Translating it yields CATPRTVMNTEAFF.

This rearrangement joins TRBV7-9 to TRBJ2-3, with D possibly matching TRBD2 (6 bases). V gave up 1 base and J gave up 8 bases, with 16 bases separating them. Germline V gives CDR1 SEHNR, CDR2 FQNEAQ (reference sequence). This CDR3 contains 15 residues. Here the CDR3 DNA reads TGTGCCAGCAGCTTAGATTGGGTGTCCGGGGGTACGCAGTATTTT. Residues: CASSLDWVSGGTQYF.

This clone has a count of ten or more. The rearrangement joins TRBV2 to TRBJ1-1, with 10 bases aligning to TRBD1. This CDR3 comprises 15 residues. CDR1 is SNHLY and CDR2 is FYNNEI in the germline V gene. Trimming removed 2 bases from V and 7 bases from J; junction bases left unmatched: 7. CDR3 in amino acids: CASSEPGQGFDEAFF. The CDR3 DNA sequence: TGTGCCAGCAGTGAACCGGGACAGGGGTTCGATGAAGCTTTCTTT.

The gene calls are TRBV4-2 and TRBJ1-2; D is undetermined. The V end was cut by 0 bases, the J end by 6 bases, with 17 bases between. The CDR3 runs to 16 residues. Germline lookup yields CDR1 LGHNA and CDR2 YNFKEQ. The CDR3 DNA reads as TGTGCCAGCAGCCAAGATCGAGGCAAACGGGTCAATGGCTACACCTTC. Translation: CASSQDRGKRVNGYTF.

The rearrangement links TRBV5-1 to TRBJ2-7; 7 bases agree with TRBD1. V shed 2 bases and J 4 bases; nucleotides not matched to a gene: 12. Looked up from germline, CDR1 is SGHRS and CDR2 is YFSETQ. The CDR3 consists of 16 residues. CDR3 protein: CASSLGLGTASYEQYF. In DNA, the CDR3 is TGCGCCAGCAGCTTAGGGTTGGGGACAGCCTCTTACGAGCAGTACTTC.

A single count supports this clone. The V gene is TRBV7-2, the J gene TRBJ1-4; D is uncertain. The CDR3 consists of 14 residues. Germline V CDR1 and CDR2: SGHTA, FQGNSA. V lost 3 bases, J lost 1 base, and 6 bases lay in between. CDR3 DNA sequence: TGTGCCAGCAGCTTTACAATAACTAATGAAAAACTGTTTTTT. This encodes CASSFTITNEKLFF.

The V and J genes are TRBV4-3 and TRBJ1-4, with D unresolved. The CDR3 loop spans 12 amino acids. V lost 0 bases to trimming and J lost 11 bases, with 7 bases between them. CDR1 LGHNA and CDR2 YSLEER come from the germline V gene. CDR3 in DNA: TGCGCCAGCAGCCAAGATGTCCCTAAACTGTTTTTT. Amino acid sequence: CASSQDVPKLFF.

The chain uses TRBV30 and TRBJ2-3; TRBD1 might be the D (5 bases). V was shortened by 4 bases and J by 7 bases, with 9 bases between the two germline ends. The CDR3 runs to 11 residues. In germline, CDR1 is GTSNPN, CDR2 SVGIG (reference sequence). This CDR3 reads CAWTPGNTQYF. CDR3 DNA sequence: TGTGCCTGGACCCCAGGGAATACGCAGTATTTT. The full variable domain, completed using reference TRBV30 and TRBJ2-3, is SQTIHQWPATLVQPVGSPLSLECTVEGTSNPNLYWYRQAAGRGLQLLFYSVGIGQISSEVPQNLSASRPQDRQFILSSKKLLLSDSGFYLCAWTPGNTQYFGPGTRLTVL.

This chain joins TRBV7-2 and TRBJ2-4, with D possibly TRBD2 on 6 matching bases. This CDR3 has 16 amino acids. Trimming stripped 2 bases from V and 6 bases from J, with 17 bases between. In germline, CDR1 is SGHTA, CDR2 FQGNSA. The CDR3 DNA reads as TGTGCCAGCAGCTTACTCTCAGGCGGGACCTTAAACATTCAGTACTTC. It encodes CASSLLSGGTLNIQYF.

CDR3 region: CASSPLGGELFF. DNA of the CDR3: TGTGCCAGCAGCCCCCTCGGCGGGGAGCTGTTTTTT. The chain is built from TRBV5-4 and TRBJ2-2; D not certain. Trimming pared 4 bases from V and 7 bases from J, leaving 8 bases between. Germline assignment: CDR1 SGHNT and CDR2 YYREEE (reference sequence). The CDR3 contains 12 residues.

This clone occurred a few times. This chain links TRBV7-3 with TRBJ2-2; no definite D call. V was clipped by 4 bases and J by 3 bases, with 3 bases between them. CDR1 SGHTA and CDR2 FQGTGA come from the germline V gene. CDR3 length: 12 amino acids. The CDR3 sequence: CASSSDTGELFF. CDR3 nucleotide sequence: TGTGCCAGCAGCTCCGACACCGGGGAGCTGTTTTTT. Variable domain in full (rest from reference TRBV7-3 and TRBJ2-2): GAGVSQTPSNKVTEKGKYVELRCDPISGHTALYWYRQSLGQGPEFLIYFQGTGAADDSGLPNDRFFAVRPEGSVSTLKIQRTERGDSAVYLCASSSDTGELFFGEGSRLTVL.

The chain joins TRBV2 to TRBJ2-7, with D possibly TRBD2 on 6 matching bases. V was cut by 7 bases and J by 0 bases, with 16 bases left in between. The CDR3 loop spans 15 amino acids. CDR1 SNHLY and CDR2 FYNNEI come from the germline V gene. CDR3 coding DNA: TGTGCCAGCACCGGACTACTCTGGAGCTCCTACGAGCAGTACTTC. Translation: CASTGLLWSSYEQYF. Based on the CDR3 plus reference TRBV2 and TRBJ2-7, the full variable domain is EPEVTQTPSHQVTQMGQEVILRCVPISNHLYFYWYRQILGQKVEFLVSFYNNEISEKSEIFDDQFSVERPDGSNFTLKIRSTKLEDSAMYFCASTGLLWSSYEQYFGPGTRLTVT.

The chain uses TRBV11-2 and TRBJ2-5; D possibly corresponds to TRBD2 (5 bases). Germline V lookup: CDR1 SGHAT, CDR2 FQNNGV. The CDR3 loop spans 17 amino acids. Trimming removed 5 bases from V and 7 bases from J, with 26 bases in between. This CDR3 reads CASSLKIWSGKIATQYF. As DNA, the CDR3 is TGTGCCAGCAGCCTTAAGATCTGGTCGGGGAAAATCGCGACCCAGTACTTC.